Shown below are 4 T cell receptor beta chains from a single sample sequenced in a study of cytomegalovirus exposure and HLA in healthy donors. Use of 60 Vbeta and 13 Jbeta primers characterized the PCR. Repertoires were generated with immunoSEQ multiplex PCR, while TCRdb's copy carries only in-frame clones and drops some. The sample has over 75,000 clones, about 80% seen once. Sequenced input: PBMCs. The origin of the receptors is a man between 35 and 55 years old in good health and CMV-seropositive.

The chain combines TRBV7-2 with TRBJ2-7; D unclear. This CDR3 is built from 11 residues. CDR1 and CDR2 (germline): SGHTA, FQGNSA. The V end was cut by 3 bases, the J end by 9 bases, with 9 bases between. The DNA for the CDR3 is TGTGCCAGCAGCTTTGGTACTTTGCAGTACTTC. Amino acids: CASSFGTLQYF.

The rearrangement uses TRBV27 and TRBJ2-3; 9 bases line up with TRBD2. The CDR3 is 15 amino acids. With V trimmed by 10 bases and J by 3 bases, 11 bases remained unmatched. In germline, CDR1 is MNHEY, CDR2 SMNVEV (reference sequence). The CDR3 spells CATRGGGRMTDTQYF. DNA of the CDR3: TGTGCCACCCGCGGGGGGGGGAGAATGACAGATACGCAGTATTTT.

The chain links TRBV6-1 to TRBJ2-7, with TRBD1 identical over 8 bases. Germline V gene sequence: CDR1 MNHNS, CDR2 SASEGT. The trim removed 5 bases at V and 2 bases at J, leaving 5 bases unmatched. This CDR3 region has 14 residues. The CDR3 region has the DNA TGTGCCAGCAGTAACGCAGGGGGCCCCTACGAGCAGTACTTC. Its translation: CASSNAGGPYEQYF.

This chain connects TRBV9 to TRBJ1-4; no definite D call. The CDR3 is made up of 16 amino acids. Germline CDR1 reads SGDLS; CDR2 reads YYNGEE. Deletions cut 2 bases from V and 0 bases from J, with 11 bases between. This chain's CDR3 is CASSVRADATNEKLFF. As DNA, the CDR3 is TGTGCCAGCAGCGTGAGGGCCGATGCAACTAATGAAAAACTGTTTTTT. Looking up the rest from reference TRBV9 and TRBJ1-4 gives the full variable domain: DSGVTQTPKHLITATGQRVTLRCSPRSGDLSVYWYQQSLDQGLQFLIQYYNGEERAKGNILERFSAQQFPDLHSELNLSSLELGDSALYFCASSVRADATNEKLFFGSGTQLSVL.